This TCR beta chain was retrieved from a study of CD8 T cells in Susac syndrome. Study-wide background: Patients with Susac syndrome were therapy-naive, treated with corticosteroids, or treated with intravenous immunoglobulin alone when blood was collected.

Study results and limitations: The authors found under 20 Susac-specific public clones in total CD8+ repertoires and five or six in CD8+ TEMRA repertoires.

As regards this clonotype: Its antigen is not known.

The CDR3 has 15 residues. V was pared by 5 bases and J by 4 bases, with 18 bases between. In germline, CDR1 is SEHNR, CDR2 FQNEAQ (reference sequence). The sequenced target, TCR beta, came from blood CD8+ and CD4+ T cells. Random hexamers were used to reverse transcribe 0.5 to 1 ug of RNA. Amplification of TCR beta CDR3 used immunoSEQ multiplex PCR across 54 Vbeta and 13 Jbeta. Each CDR3 protein is one row after TCRdb ran MiXCR on the immunoSEQ multiplex PCR reads. Here the sample spans approximately 190,000 distinct CDR3 sequences, 95% being singletons. Material for sequencing was CD8+ T cells from PBMCs. The TCR comes from a human donor with Susac syndrome. The rearrangement joins TRBV7-9 to TRBJ2-7, with D perhaps assigned TRBD1 or TRBD2 (7 bases each). CDR3 sequence (DNA): TGTGCCAGCAGCCGGGGGGCAGGGGGTCAGTACGAGCAGTACTTC. It translates to CASSRGAGGQYEQYF. Filled out from reference TRBV7-9 and TRBJ2-7, the complete variable domain reads DTGVSQNPRHKITKRGQNVTFRCDPISEHNRLYWYRQTLGQGPEFLTYFQNEAQLEKSRLLSDRFSAERPKGSFSTLEIQRTEQGDSAMYLCASSRGAGGQYEQYFGPGTRLTVT.